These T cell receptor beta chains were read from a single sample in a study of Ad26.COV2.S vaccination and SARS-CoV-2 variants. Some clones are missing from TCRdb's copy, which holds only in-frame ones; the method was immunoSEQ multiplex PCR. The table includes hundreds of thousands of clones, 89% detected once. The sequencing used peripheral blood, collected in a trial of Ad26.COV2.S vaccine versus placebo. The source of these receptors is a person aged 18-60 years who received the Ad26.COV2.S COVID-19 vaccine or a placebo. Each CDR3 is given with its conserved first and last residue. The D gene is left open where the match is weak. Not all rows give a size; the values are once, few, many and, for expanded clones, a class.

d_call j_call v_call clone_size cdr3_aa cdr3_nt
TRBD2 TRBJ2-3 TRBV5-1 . CASSPGTSGSTDTQYF TGCGCCAGCAGCCCGGGGACTAGCGGGAGCACAGATACGCAGTATTTT
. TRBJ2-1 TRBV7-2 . CASSLSVRDNEQFF TGTGCCAGCAGCTTAAGTGTGAGGGACAATGAGCAGTTCTTC
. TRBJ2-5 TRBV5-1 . CASSSLTGFQETQYF TGCGCCAGCAGCTCCTTGACAGGCTTCCAAGAGACCCAGTACTTC
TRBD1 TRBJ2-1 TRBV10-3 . CAISGTGGKLEQFF TGTGCCATCAGCGGGACAGGGGGTAAACTTGAGCAGTTCTTC
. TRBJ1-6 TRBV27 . CASSFDSLGSYNSPLHF TGTGCCAGCAGTTTCGACAGTCTTGGTTCCTATAATTCACCCCTCCACTTT
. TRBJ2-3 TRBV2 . CASMRGEGADTQYF TGTGCCAGCATGAGGGGGGAGGGCGCAGATACGCAGTATTTT
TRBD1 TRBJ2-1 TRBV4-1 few CASSPGQGRDEQFF TGCGCCAGCAGCCCTGGACAGGGGAGGGATGAGCAGTTCTTC
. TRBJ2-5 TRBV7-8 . CASSRLLQETQYF TGTGCCAGCAGCCGACTACTCCAAGAGACCCAGTACTTC
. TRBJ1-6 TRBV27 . CASRGDTNSPLHF TGTGCCAGCAGGGGGGACACGAATTCACCCCTCCACTTT
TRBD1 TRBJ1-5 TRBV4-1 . CASSHKPGQGNDQPQHF TGCGCCAGCAGCCACAAGCCGGGACAGGGAAATGATCAGCCCCAGCATTTT
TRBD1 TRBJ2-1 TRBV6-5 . CASSSSTGYNEQFF TGTGCCAGCAGTTCCTCGACAGGGTACAATGAGCAGTTCTTC
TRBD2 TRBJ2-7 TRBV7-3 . CASSLTGGLYEQYF TGTGCCAGCAGCTTGACGGGGGGATTATACGAGCAGTACTTC
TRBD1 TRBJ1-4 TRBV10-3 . CAISSDREGEKLFF TGTGCCATCAGTTCGGACAGGGAGGGAGAAAAACTGTTTTTT
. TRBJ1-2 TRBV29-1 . CSVYRDYGYTF TGCAGCGTTTATCGGGACTATGGCTACACCTTC
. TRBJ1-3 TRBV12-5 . CASGLEHRDFIYF TGTGCTAGTGGTTTGGAACACCGGGATTTCATATATTTT
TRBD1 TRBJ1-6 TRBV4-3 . CASSQGTERNSPLHF TGCGCCAGCAGCCAGGGGACAGAGCGTAATTCACCCCTCCACTTT
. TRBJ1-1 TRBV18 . CASSPPSSTEAFF TGTGCCAGCTCACCGCCCTCAAGCACTGAAGCTTTCTTT
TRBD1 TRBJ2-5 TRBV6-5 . CASSRGQFLIETQYF TGTGCCAGCAGTAGGGGACAGTTCTTAATAGAGACCCAGTACTTC
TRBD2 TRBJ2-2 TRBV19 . CASHRTSGAGELFF TGTGCCAGTCACCGGACTAGCGGGGCCGGGGAGCTGTTTTTT